A single sample is the source of the 23 T cell receptor beta chains below, sequenced in a study of cytomegalovirus exposure and HLA in healthy donors. PCR was performed using 60 Vbeta and 13 Jbeta primers. Clones were read by immunoSEQ multiplex PCR, and TCRdb kept only the in-frame ones, dropping some. Found here are approximately 170,000 clones, around 63% of them singletons; the top ten hold just under 4.5%. Sequenced material: PBMCs. Source of these receptors: a woman aged 18-30 years in good health and CMV-seropositive.

The chain joins TRBV7-2 to TRBJ1-1, with D unclear. Trimming cost V 3 bases and J 8 bases, with 10 bases left between them. CDR3 length equals 12 residues. Germline assignment: CDR1 SGHTA and CDR2 FQGNSA. This chain's CDR3 is CASSFSREEAFF. The DNA for the CDR3 is TGTGCCAGCAGCTTCTCACGAGAGGAAGCTTTCTTT.

Written as DNA, the CDR3 is TGCGCCAGCAGTCCCCAGGGACAGGCATACGAGCAGTACTTC. It codes for CASSPQGQAYEQYF. The rearrangement uses TRBV4-1 and TRBJ2-7; 8 bases fit TRBD1. The ends lost 6 bases at V and 4 bases at J; junction bases unmatched: 8. CDR1 is MGHRA and CDR2 is YSYEKL in the germline V gene. The CDR3 totals 14 residues.

This clone was found a few times. This rearrangement joins TRBV7-2 to TRBJ2-3, with unresolved D. The V gene lost 5 bases and the J gene lost 6 bases, with 15 bases spanning the gap. This CDR3 comprises 14 residues. The V gene's germline CDR1 is SGHTA and CDR2 FQGNSA. CDR3 coding DNA: TGTGCCAGCAGCGGATCTAGGCTTCCGGATACGCAGTATTTT. It encodes CASSGSRLPDTQYF.

The CDR3 loop reads CASSFLGGGYTF. CDR3 sequence (DNA): TGTGCCAGCAGCTTCCTGGGAGGTGGCTACACCTTC. V usage is TRBV5-4 and J usage is TRBJ1-2; no clear D. V was shortened by 2 bases and J by 7 bases, with 9 bases between the two germline ends. The CDR3 totals 12 residues. CDR1 SGHNT and CDR2 YYREEE come from the germline V gene (reference sequence).

This chain connects TRBV13 to TRBJ2-5, with TRBD2 matching 11 bases. CDR1 and CDR2 from the germline V gene are PRHDT and FYEKMQ (reference sequence). CDR3 size: 17 residues. The V segment lost 2 bases and the J segment 1 base; nucleotides outside the gene matches: 6. The CDR3 nucleotides are TGTGCCAGCAGCTTAAGTCTAGCGGGAGGCCCCCAAGAGACCCAGTACTTC. This translates into CASSLSLAGGPQETQYF. Full variable domain (rest looked up from reference TRBV13 and TRBJ2-5): AAGVIQSPRHLIKEKRETATLKCYPIPRHDTVYWYQQGPGQDPQFLISFYEKMQSDKGSIPDRFSAQQFSDYHSELNMSSLELGDSALYFCASSLSLAGGPQETQYFGPGTRLLVL.

The chain joins TRBV5-1 to TRBJ2-5, with 7 bases aligning to TRBD1. The CDR3 has 16 residues. The germline gives CDR1 SGHRS, CDR2 YFSETQ. V lost 2 bases, J lost 3 bases, and 10 bases stayed unmatched. The CDR3 region has the DNA TGCGCCAGCAGCTTTCCGCCTTCTGACAGGGAAGAGACCCAGTACTTC. Residues: CASSFPPSDREETQYF. Full variable domain (missing parts from reference TRBV5-1 and TRBJ2-5): KAGVTQTPRYLIKTRGQQVTLSCSPISGHRSVSWYQQTPGQGLQFLFEYFSETQRNKGNFPGRFSGRQFSNSRSEMNVSTLELGDSALYLCASSFPPSDREETQYFGPGTRLLVL.

This clone came up a few times. The chain is built from TRBV6-1 and TRBJ2-3; 10 positions agree with TRBD2. V gave up 11 bases and J gave up 0 bases; unmatched junction bases: 5. Looked up from germline, CDR1 is MNHNS and CDR2 is SASEGT. This CDR3 comprises 14 residues. The CDR3 is CACTSGVSTDTQYF. The CDR3 DNA sequence: TGTGCCTGTACTAGCGGGGTGAGCACAGATACGCAGTATTTT.

V usage is TRBV5-1 and J usage is TRBJ1-1; 8 positions match TRBD1. The germline gives CDR1 SGHRS, CDR2 YFSETQ. This CDR3 has 16 amino acids. Trimming took 1 base from V and 6 from J; bases not matched to a gene: 11. The CDR3 protein is CASSLIPGGDVAEAFF. In DNA, the CDR3 is TGCGCCAGCAGCTTGATTCCAGGGGGCGATGTGGCTGAAGCTTTCTTT. The whole variable domain, remainder taken from reference TRBV5-1 and TRBJ1-1, is KAGVTQTPRYLIKTRGQQVTLSCSPISGHRSVSWYQQTPGQGLQFLFEYFSETQRNKGNFPGRFSGRQFSNSRSEMNVSTLELGDSALYLCASSLIPGGDVAEAFFGQGTRLTVV.

V and J are TRBV27 and TRBJ2-1, with 8 bases matching TRBD1. Germline trimming cut 1 base from V and 7 bases from J; bases unmatched to any gene: 9. Per germline, CDR1 MNHEY and CDR2 SMNVEV (reference sequence). The CDR3 runs to 16 residues. This CDR3 is CASSLFQGAEWNEQFF. The CDR3 DNA sequence: TGTGCCAGCAGTTTATTTCAGGGGGCTGAGTGGAATGAGCAGTTCTTC.

V usage is TRBV7-6 and J usage is TRBJ2-3; 9 positions agree with TRBD2. The CDR3 runs to 17 residues. Germline-derived CDR1 and CDR2 are SGHVS and FNYEAQ. V lost 5 bases and J lost 4; bases outside the gene matches: 13. The CDR3 nucleotides are TGTGCCAGCAGCCCGAGGGGGGGTAGCGGGAGTTCAGATACGCAGTATTTT. Translating gives CASSPRGGSGSSDTQYF.

The chain's CDR3 is CASSIIAGSYEQYF. The CDR3 coding sequence is TGTGCCAGTAGTATCATCGCAGGCTCCTACGAGCAGTACTTC. The chain has TRBV19 and TRBJ2-7; D ambiguous. With 3 bases removed from V and 0 bases from J, the gap between germline ends came to 9 bases. Germline V gives CDR1 LNHDA, CDR2 SQIVND (reference sequence). This CDR3 is 14 amino acids long.

This clone was recorded a few times. The V call is TRBV28, the J call TRBJ1-1; 7 bases match TRBD1. CDR1 is MDHEN and CDR2 is SYDVKM in the germline V gene. The CDR3 covers 15 residues. J was trimmed by 0 bases and V by 6 bases; bases with no gene match: 7. In DNA form, the CDR3 reads TGTGCCAGCAGCTTACAGGGGCAGATGAACACTGAAGCTTTCTTT. Translation gives CASSLQGQMNTEAFF.

The chain joins TRBV19 to TRBJ1-5; TRBD1 is a possible D gene (6 bases). V was pared by 5 bases and J by 11 bases, with 16 bases between. Germline-derived CDR1 and CDR2 are LNHDA and SQIVND (reference sequence). The CDR3 spans 13 residues. The CDR3 DNA sequence: TGTGCCAGTAGTCAGACAGGACCCGTGACCCAGCATTTT. This gives the protein CASSQTGPVTQHF. The full variable domain, with the rest looked up from reference TRBV19 and TRBJ1-5, is DGGITQSPKYLFRKEGQNVTLSCEQNLNHDAMYWYRQDPGQGLRLIYYSQIVNDFQKGDIAEGYSVSREKKESFPLTVTSAQKNPTAFYLCASSQTGPVTQHFGDGTRLSIL.

The V and J genes are TRBV5-5 and TRBJ1-5; unclear D gene. Trimming stripped 0 bases from V and 5 bases from J, with 12 bases between. From germline, CDR1 is SGHKS and CDR2 YYEKEE (reference sequence). CDR3 length: 15 amino acids. The CDR3 protein is CASSLGVGSYQPQHF. CDR3 DNA sequence: TGTGCCAGCAGCTTGGGGGTGGGGAGTTATCAGCCCCAGCATTTT.

This chain links TRBV30 with TRBJ2-5, with 9 bases identical to TRBD1. From germline, CDR1 is GTSNPN and CDR2 SVGIG (reference sequence). Trimming removed 1 base from V and 5 bases from J; junction bases left unmatched: 8. The CDR3 loop spans 15 amino acids. The CDR3 loop is CAWSEGTGMGETQYF. DNA of the CDR3: TGTGCCTGGAGTGAAGGGACAGGGATGGGTGAGACCCAGTACTTC.

This chain joins TRBV25-1 and TRBJ1-2; 9 bases agree with TRBD1. The CDR3 is 16 residues long. V was pared by 1 base and J by 2 bases, with 5 bases of the junction left unmatched. Looked up from germline, CDR1 is MGHDK and CDR2 is SYGVNS. As DNA, the CDR3 is TGTGCCAGCAGTGAATCCGGGACAGGGAGAAACTATGGCTACACCTTC. Its protein is CASSESGTGRNYGYTF.

The chain recombines TRBV27 with TRBJ1-4; TRBD1 is a possible D gene (5 bases). In germline, CDR1 is MNHEY, CDR2 SMNVEV (reference sequence). The CDR3 runs to 13 residues. V was shortened by 5 bases and J by 8 bases, with 12 bases between the two germline ends. In DNA, the CDR3 is TGTGCCAGCAGTCCCTTTGGGGGGGAAAAACTGTTTTTT. Translated, it gives CASSPFGGEKLFF.

This rearrangement joins TRBV6-5 to TRBJ2-7, with 7 bases fitting TRBD1. With V trimmed by 11 bases and J by 7 bases, 14 bases remained unmatched. The CDR3 has 13 residues. Germline assignment: CDR1 MNHEY and CDR2 SVGAGI. CDR3 nucleotide sequence: TGTGCCGTTCGTATTCGACAGGGCCTAGAGCAGTACTTC. It specifies CAVRIRQGLEQYF.

The V call is TRBV7-2, the J call TRBJ2-7; possibly TRBD2 for D (6 bases). V shed 4 bases and J shed 11 bases, with 12 bases lying between them. Germline V CDR1 and CDR2: SGHTA, FQGNSA. This CDR3 has 11 residues. CDR3 sequence reads: CASSSGLLEYF. The CDR3 region has the DNA TGTGCCAGCAGCTCGGGACTGCTCGAGTACTTC.

The genes are TRBV4-2 and TRBJ2-3; a possible D gene is TRBD2 (6 bases). The CDR3 consists of 17 residues. Between the trimmed V and J ends, which lost 0 bases and 2 bases, there was a span of 15 bases. CDR1 and CDR2 from the germline V gene are LGHNA and YNFKEQ. This chain's CDR3 is CASSQDQWAGFTDTQYF. The CDR3 bases are TGTGCCAGCAGCCAAGATCAATGGGCGGGATTCACAGATACGCAGTATTTT.

The chain recombines TRBV7-9 with TRBJ2-2; 7 bases agree with TRBD1. Trimming cost V 5 bases and J 5 bases; bases outside gene matches: 11. CDR3 length equals 16 residues. Per the germline V gene, CDR1 is SEHNR and CDR2 is FQNEAQ (reference sequence). DNA for the CDR3: TGTGCCAGCAGCCGCCTTGAGGGACAGATGACCGGGGAGCTGTTTTTT. Amino acids: CASSRLEGQMTGELFF.

V and J are TRBV6-5 and TRBJ1-5, with D uncertain. Germline V gene lookup returns CDR1 MNHEY and CDR2 SVGAGI. CDR3 length equals 13 residues. Trimming stripped 8 bases from V and 0 bases from J, with 8 bases between. In nucleotides, the CDR3 is TGTGCCAGCGGGCAGAATAGCAATCAGCCCCAGCATTTT. It is translated as CASGQNSNQPQHF.

CDR3 amino acids: CASRSHDRVEQYF. CDR3 nucleotides: TGTGCCAGTAGGTCACACGATCGGGTCGAGCAGTACTTC. The chain joins TRBV19 to TRBJ2-7; the D is unclear. Germline V lookup: CDR1 LNHDA, CDR2 SQIVND (reference sequence). The CDR3 covers 13 residues. V shed 6 bases and J shed 6 bases, with 15 bases lying between them.